This is a list of T cell receptor beta chains from one sample in a study of T-cell memory formation after mild COVID-19. MiXCR was run by TCRdb on the 5' RACE reads, yielding one entry per CDR3 protein. The data hold approximately 350,000 distinct CDR3 sequences, with approximately 14% observed a single time. The sample was PBMCs or a T cell subset sorted from them (not recorded which). These receptors all stem from a man between 18 and 29 years old who had mild COVID-19 (a few samples of this study predate the infection). Cell type and time point are not known. Both conserved end residues are part of each CDR3. D genes are given only for firm matches. Only part of the rows carry a size: once, few, many, or a class if the clone is expanded.

TRBJ2-7 many TRBV3-1 TRBD2 TGTGCCAGCAGCTTTAGCGGGGGACTCGAGCAGTACTTC CASSFSGGLEQYF
TRBJ2-5 many TRBV20-1 NA TGCAGTGCTAGAGATTGGTTGACGAGGGAGACCCAGTACTTC CSARDWLTRETQYF
TRBJ1-5 NA TRBV5-1 NA TGCGCCAGCAGCTTCCGGGCAGGGATACAGCCCCAGCATTTT CASSFRAGIQPQHF
TRBJ1-5 few TRBV6-2/TRBV6-3 NA TGTGCCAGCAGTTACTCATTTATTTCGCGGCCCCAGCATTTT CASSYSFISRPQHF
TRBJ2-5 few TRBV7-9 NA TGTGCCAGCAGCCCCCAAAGGTTCACCAAAGAGACCCAGTACTTC CASSPQRFTKETQYF
TRBJ1-1 NA TRBV7-9 NA TGTGCCAGCAGCAACCGAGCGTGGTTTAACACTGAAGCTTTCTTT CASSNRAWFNTEAFF
TRBJ2-3 many TRBV7-2 NA TGTGCCAGCGGGACCGCCGTCACAGATACGCAGTATTTT CASGTAVTDTQYF
TRBJ2-1 many TRBV4-3 NA TGCGCCAGCAGCCACCGTCCGGAGGAGCAGAGATACAATGAGCAGTTCTTC CASSHRPEEQRYNEQFF
TRBJ1-3 NA TRBV18 NA TGTGCCAGCTCACCGGTCGTTGGGGGAATCTCTGGAAACACCATATATTTT CASSPVVGGISGNTIYF
TRBJ1-5 NA TRBV6-5 NA TGTGCCAGCAGTTCCAATAGTAGGGGCAATCAGCCCCAGCATTTT CASSSNSRGNQPQHF
TRBJ1-4 few TRBV29-1 NA TGCAGCGTTGAAGCGGGGGAAAAACTGTTTTTT CSVEAGEKLFF
TRBJ2-3 NA TRBV5-1 NA TGCGCCAGCAGCCCTGAACCGACGTCAGATACGCAGTATTTT CASSPEPTSDTQYF
TRBJ1-1 NA TRBV20-1 TRBD1 TGCAGTGCTGGACAGGGACGGGACACTGAAGCTTTCTTT CSAGQGRDTEAFF
TRBJ2-3 NA TRBV7-2 TRBD2 TGTGCCAGCAGCTGGACTAGGTCCTACACAGATACGCAGTATTTT CASSWTRSYTDTQYF
TRBJ2-7 few TRBV4-3 TRBD1 TGCGCCAGCAGCCAAGGGCTGGCGACAGGGATCGAGCAGTACTTC CASSQGLATGIEQYF
TRBJ1-4 NA TRBV7-8 NA TGTGCCAGCAGCCCACCGGGGGGACGTACTACTGGAAAACTGTTTTTT CASSPPGGRTTGKLFF
TRBJ1-6 few TRBV7-9 NA TGTGCCAGCAGCCCAAACGTAGGCGGCGAGGAGACACCCCTCCACTTT CASSPNVGGEETPLHF
TRBJ2-3 few TRBV4-2 TRBD2 TGTGCCAGCAGCTGGACTAGCGGCAGCACAGATACGCAGTATTTT CASSWTSGSTDTQYF
TRBJ2-1 few TRBV3-1 TRBD1 TGTGCCAGCAGCCTGACAGGGGGCGCTAATGAGCAGTTCTTC CASSLTGGANEQFF
TRBJ2-2 NA TRBV5-1 NA TGCGCCAGCAGTCTTAGCCTGGGGGACACCGGGGAGCTGTTTTTT CASSLSLGDTGELFF
TRBJ2-1 NA TRBV11-2 TRBD2 TGTGCCAGCAGCTTAGGCACTAGCGGGGGTCCCGCCTATTACAATGAGCAGTTCTTC CASSLGTSGGPAYYNEQFF
TRBJ2-6 few TRBV7-2 NA TGTGCCAGCAGCCACTTGAGGACCCCTGGGGCCAACGTCCTGACTTTC CASSHLRTPGANVLTF
TRBJ2-3 few TRBV29-1 TRBD2 TGCAGCGTTGACGAGCATAGCGGGGGATCAGATACGCAGTATTTT CSVDEHSGGSDTQYF
TRBJ2-5 few TRBV5-1 TRBD2 TGCGCCAGCAGTCACGGACTAGCGGGGGGGACGTACCAAGAGACCCAGTACTTC CASSHGLAGGTYQETQYF
TRBJ2-3 NA TRBV15 NA TGTGCCACCAGCAGAGTTACAGGGATCGCAGATACGCAGTATTTT CATSRVTGIADTQYF
TRBJ1-3 NA TRBV6-9 TRBD1 TGTGCCAGCATTACTAGACAGGGGGCTGGAAACACCATATATTTT CASITRQGAGNTIYF
TRBJ2-3 many TRBV10-3 NA TGTGCCATCAGTAGGGAAGATACGCAGTATTTT CAISREDTQYF
TRBJ1-1 few TRBV28 NA TGTGCCAGCATTAGGGGCTCGGACACTGAAGCTTTCTTT CASIRGSDTEAFF
TRBJ2-7 few TRBV4-2 NA TGTGCCAGCAGCCAAGTCAAGGACGTCTCCTACGAGCAGTACTTC CASSQVKDVSYEQYF
TRBJ2-3 few TRBV20-1 TRBD2 TGCAGTGGGACCTCAAGCGGGGATGACCTGAATACGCAGTATTTT CSGTSSGDDLNTQYF
TRBJ1-5 NA TRBV3-1 NA TGTGCCAGCAGCCAAGATAATGCGGGTTCTCAGCCCCAGCATTTT CASSQDNAGSQPQHF
TRBJ1-1 few TRBV12-3/TRBV12-4 NA TGTGCCAGCAGCTATGGGGGGGTCGCGGCTGAAGCTTTCTTT CASSYGGVAAEAFF
TRBJ2-6 few TRBV5-1 NA TGCGCCAGCAGCTTGGGCGGTCTGACCGGGGCCAACGTCCTGACTTTC CASSLGGLTGANVLTF
TRBJ1-5 few TRBV5-6 NA TGTGCCAGCAGCAGGAGTCATCAGCCCCAGCATTTT CASSRSHQPQHF
TRBJ1-1 few TRBV6-2/TRBV6-3 TRBD1 TGTGCCAGCCGGGACAGGACAATAATGAACACTGAAGCTTTCTTT CASRDRTIMNTEAFF
TRBJ2-2 NA TRBV29-1 NA TGCAGCGTTGCGCGTTACGACACCGGGGAGCTGTTTTTT CSVARYDTGELFF
TRBJ1-2 few TRBV2 TRBD1 TGTGCCAGCAGTATGACAGGGCCGGACAACACCTTC CASSMTGPDNTF
TRBJ2-5 NA TRBV7-9 NA TGTGCCAGCAGCTTAGTTGTTATCGGGTCCCAAGAGACCCAGTACTTC CASSLVVIGSQETQYF
TRBJ1-6 NA TRBV7-2 TRBD1 TGTGCCAGCAGCTTAGGTGGACAGGGATATAATTCACCCCTCCACTTT CASSLGGQGYNSPLHF
TRBJ1-2 NA TRBV9 NA TGTGCCAGCAGCGTAGCTGAGGGAGGTGGCTACACCTTC CASSVAEGGGYTF
TRBJ1-3 NA TRBV4-3 NA TGCGCCAGCAGCCAAGAATGGAGGGGCGAAGCTGGAAACACCATATATTTT CASSQEWRGEAGNTIYF
TRBJ2-1 NA TRBV6-5 NA TGTGCCAGCAGTTACGGGCTGCGGTCCAATGAGCAGTTCTTC CASSYGLRSNEQFF
TRBJ2-3 few TRBV12-5 TRBD1 TGTGCTAGTGGTTTGGATCGGACAGGGTATACGCAGTATTTT CASGLDRTGYTQYF
TRBJ2-3 NA TRBV7-3 TRBD2 TGTGCCAGCAGCTTAAGAGCGGGGTTCACAGATACGCAGTATTTT CASSLRAGFTDTQYF